Below, 9 T cell receptor beta chains from the same sample are listed, as sequenced in a study of glioma-infiltrating T cells after dendritic cell vaccination. TCRdb's table, derived via immunoSEQ multiplex PCR, lists solely in-frame clones and lacks some. The data contain over 65,000 clones, less than 85% of them singletons. This sample's time point: after dendritic cell vaccination, including at tumor progression/relapse. Here the sequenced sample was blood, taken after dendritic cell vaccination. These receptors all stem from a human donor with glioblastoma.

The genes are TRBV21-1 and TRBJ1-2; the table assigns TRBD1, which was not confirmed against the DNA. TRBV21-1 is designated a pseudogene. The CDR3 is 17 residues long. CDR3 nucleotide sequence: TGTGCCAGCAGTTCGATAATAGGCTACAGAAAGACCTATGGCTACACCTTC. Translating gives CASSSIIGYRKTYGYTF.

DNA of the CDR3: TGTGCCAGCAGTCAACCAGGGGGCGCCGGCAATGAGCAGTTCTTC. This gives the protein CASSQPGGAGNEQFF. This chain joins TRBV25-1 and TRBJ2-1, with 8 bases that match TRBD1. Germline V gene sequence: CDR1 MGHDK, CDR2 SYGVNS. This CDR3 spans 15 amino acids. With 5 bases clipped from V and 6 bases from J, the junction kept 9 bases outside the gene matches.

The CDR3 sequence is CASSSELPNTEAFF. The DNA of the CDR3 is TGTGCCAGCAGTTCTGAACTCCCGAACACTGAAGCTTTCTTT. The rearrangement links TRBV6-5 to TRBJ1-1; D is uncertain. Trimming removed 4 bases from V and 1 base from J, with 10 bases in between. The germline gives CDR1 MNHEY, CDR2 SVGAGI. CDR3 length: 14 amino acids.

This clone was counted a single time. The genes are TRBV5-4 and TRBJ2-1; D perhaps matches TRBD2 (7 bases). Trimming pared 4 bases from V and 6 bases from J, leaving 20 bases between. The germline V gene has CDR1 SGHNT and CDR2 YYREEE (reference sequence). This CDR3 region has 16 residues. CDR3 nucleotides: TGTGCCAGCAGCCTTCTCGCGGGGGCCCCTCTCAATGAGCAGTTCTTC. Its translation is CASSLLAGAPLNEQFF.

The rearrangement links TRBV28 to TRBJ1-1; 7 bases are shared with TRBD1. The CDR3 has 15 amino acids. The V gene end was trimmed by 6 bases and the J gene end by 11 bases; junction bases not matched to a gene: 18. Germline values: CDR1 MDHEN, CDR2 SYDVKM. The CDR3 is CASSPGGTARRFAFF. The CDR3 DNA sequence: TGTGCCAGCAGCCCTGGGGGGACAGCCCGCCGTTTTGCTTTCTTT.

This clone showed up just once. The J gene is TRBJ2-1, the V gene TRBV27, with D tentatively TRBD2 (6 bases). The V end lost 7 bases, the J end lost 9 bases, and 19 bases lay between the germline ends. Germline V CDR1 and CDR2: MNHEY, SMNVEV (reference sequence). CDR3 length: 14 amino acids. In nucleotides, the CDR3 is TGTGCCAGCACGCGACTAGATCAGCTCGGTGAGCAGTTCTTC. It encodes CASTRLDQLGEQFF.

This clone was seen a single time. The chain uses TRBV5-1 and TRBJ2-6, with TRBD1 matching 7 bases. Germline V gene sequence: CDR1 SGHRS, CDR2 YFSETQ. V trimming: 2 bases; J trimming: 0 bases; junction bases outside the gene matches: 8. The CDR3 spans 18 residues. The CDR3: CASSFHRGAASGANVLTF. The CDR3 DNA reads TGCGCCAGCAGCTTCCACAGGGGCGCCGCCTCTGGGGCCAACGTCCTGACTTTC.

This clone was recorded once. V usage is TRBV7-8 and J usage is TRBJ2-7, with D perhaps TRBD2 (5 bases). Trimming shortened V by 5 bases and J by 1 base, and 6 bases separated the two germline ends. Germline loops: CDR1 SGHVS, CDR2 FQNEAQ. This CDR3 is built from 12 residues. Here the CDR3 reads CASSTGSYEQYF. The DNA of the CDR3 is TGTGCCAGCAGCACGGGGTCCTACGAGCAGTACTTC. The whole variable domain, remainder taken from reference TRBV7-8 and TRBJ2-7, is GAGVSQSPRYKVAKRGQDVALRCDPISGHVSLFWYQQALGQGPEFLTYFQNEAQLDKSGLPSDRFFAERPEGSVSTLKIQRTQQEDSAVYLCASSTGSYEQYFGPGTRLTVT.

J is TRBJ1-4 and V is TRBV11-2; 7 bases fit TRBD1. Germline trimming cut 1 base from V and 7 bases from J; bases unmatched to any gene: 6. This CDR3 spans 15 amino acids. CDR1 is SGHAT, CDR2 FQNNGV, per germline. As DNA, the CDR3 is TGTGCCAGCAGCTTAGGGGGACAGTTACGTGAAAAACTGTTTTTT. This codes for CASSLGGQLREKLFF.